The T cell receptor beta chain under discussion was sequenced for a study of blood T cells in healthy people across ages. A second PCR, run for roughly 7 to 12 cycles, used a sample-barcoded 5' primer plus a J-beta primer mix. Sequencing recovered at least 2.5 million CDR3-containing paired-end reads from each sample. TCRdb re-called the 5' RACE reads through MiXCR, storing one row per CDR3 protein. The table shows about 840,000 distinct CDR3 sequences, with approximately 32% occurring only once. Each sample used at least 7 million PBMCs. These data also featured in a second study, about T cells of mothers and their children.

Sample: blood. The sequence was obtained from a woman between 40 and 55 years old in good health.

CDR3 nucleotides: TGCGCCAGCAGCCAAGATCTGGGGGACAATGAGCAGTTCTTC. This gives the protein CASSQDLGDNEQFF. The chain links TRBV4-3 to TRBJ2-1, with D perhaps being TRBD1 or TRBD2 (5 bases each). With 0 bases removed from V and 5 bases from J, the gap between germline ends came to 8 bases. The CDR3 totals 14 residues. Per germline, CDR1 LGHNA and CDR2 YSLEER.